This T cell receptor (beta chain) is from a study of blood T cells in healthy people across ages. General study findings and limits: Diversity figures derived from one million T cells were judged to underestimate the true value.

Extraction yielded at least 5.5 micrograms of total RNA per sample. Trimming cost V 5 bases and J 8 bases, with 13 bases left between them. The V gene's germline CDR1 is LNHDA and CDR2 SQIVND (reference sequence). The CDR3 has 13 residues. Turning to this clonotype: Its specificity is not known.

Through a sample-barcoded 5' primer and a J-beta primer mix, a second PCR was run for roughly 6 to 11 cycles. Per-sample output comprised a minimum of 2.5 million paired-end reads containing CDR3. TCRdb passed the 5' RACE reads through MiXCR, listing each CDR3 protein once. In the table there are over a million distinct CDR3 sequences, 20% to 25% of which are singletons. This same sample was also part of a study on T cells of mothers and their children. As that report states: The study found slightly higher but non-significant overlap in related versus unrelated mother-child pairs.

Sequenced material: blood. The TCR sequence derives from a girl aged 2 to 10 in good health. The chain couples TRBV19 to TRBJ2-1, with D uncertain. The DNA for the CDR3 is TGTGCCAGTAGTCTCCGAGGCCCCCATGAGCAGTTCTTC. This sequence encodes CASSLRGPHEQFF. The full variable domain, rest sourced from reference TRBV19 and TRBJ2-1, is DGGITQSPKYLFRKEGQNVTLSCEQNLNHDAMYWYRQDPGQGLRLIYYSQIVNDFQKGDIAEGYSVSREKKESFPLTVTSAQKNPTAFYLCASSLRGPHEQFFGPGTRLTVL.